The rows below give T cell receptor beta chains drawn from one sample of a study of OX40 agonist ivuxolimab in advanced cancers. Assay: immunoSEQ multiplex PCR; the TCRdb copy retains only in-frame clones and omits some. The sample includes tens of thousands of clones, about 92% seen only once; the top ten take around an eighth. The specimen comprised CD4+ or CD8+ T cells sorted from blood, sampled in a trial of the OX40 agonist ivuxolimab. These receptors were taken from an adult with an advanced solid tumor such as melanoma, head and neck, liver or kidney cancer. Both conserved end residues are trimmed from each CDR3.

V: TRBV27; J: TRBJ1-1; CDR3: ASSRRRENTEAF
V: TRBV6-6; J: TRBJ2-7; CDR3: ASCTDSYEQY
V: TRBV19; J: TRBJ2-7; CDR3: ASSIGTGAYEQY
V: TRBV4-3; J: TRBJ1-1; CDR3: ASSQVQENTEAF
V: TRBV5-8; J: TRBJ2-3; CDR3: ASSFGQGTTDTQY
V: TRBV27; J: TRBJ2-5; CDR3: ASRRGTSGYQETQY
V: TRBV25-1; J: TRBJ1-1; CDR3: ASSESGHEAF
V: TRBV5-4; J: TRBJ2-7; CDR3: ASSDGTSALYEQY
V: TRBV7-9; J: TRBJ2-4; CDR3: ASSPTGGLAKNIQY
V: TRBV5-1; J: TRBJ2-3; CDR3: ASSLGQASTDTQY
V: TRBV11-2; J: TRBJ2-1; CDR3: ASSSERTNSYNEQF
V: TRBV25-1; J: TRBJ2-7; CDR3: ASSESQDYEQY
V: TRBV9; J: TRBJ1-1; CDR3: ASSVGMNTEAF
V: TRBV6-1; J: TRBJ2-1; CDR3: ASSEMPGRSYNEQF
V: TRBV21-1; J: TRBJ1-3; CDR3: ASSSTPPGQERNTIY
V: TRBV7-9; J: TRBJ1-2; CDR3: ASSQGEGANYGYT
V: TRBV5-5; J: TRBJ1-2; CDR3: ASSLEGVRYGYT
V: TRBV5-1; J: TRBJ2-1; CDR3: ASSLDPHDRGSSYNEQF
V: TRBV5-6; J: TRBJ2-5; CDR3: ASSLGGSETQY
V: TRBV5-1; J: TRBJ1-2; CDR3: ASSLLENYGYT
V: TRBV27; J: TRBJ1-1; CDR3: ASSVGLEAF
V: TRBV4-3; J: TRBJ2-5; CDR3: ASSPDRGHQETQY
V: TRBV19; J: TRBJ2-5; CDR3: ASSILEGTEKETQY
V: TRBV27; J: TRBJ2-2; CDR3: ASSFGLNTGELF
V: TRBV6-5; J: TRBJ2-7; CDR3: ASRSGLGIYEQY
V: TRBV2; J: TRBJ1-1; CDR3: ALLKTANTEAF
V: TRBV9; J: TRBJ2-3; CDR3: ASSPPWGTDTQY
V: TRBV9; J: TRBJ2-2; CDR3: ASSVRDRGFTGELF
V: TRBV10-2; J: TRBJ1-2; CDR3: ASSVTRGYNGYT
V: TRBV6-5; J: TRBJ2-1; CDR3: ASRTGTPLANEQF
V: TRBV19; J: TRBJ2-7; CDR3: ASSPRRLAGWIEQY
V: TRBV5-1; J: TRBJ2-7; CDR3: ASSPAGPYEQY
V: TRBV29-1; J: TRBJ2-7; CDR3: SVVGESYEQY
V: TRBV19; J: TRBJ2-1; CDR3: ASSDGRGTSGAYNEQF
V: TRBV27; J: TRBJ2-7; CDR3: ASSLRGEQY
V: TRBV9; J: TRBJ1-1; CDR3: ASSVPGDRNTEAF
V: TRBV4-3; J: TRBJ1-2; CDR3: ASSPDGGSASYGYT
V: TRBV4-3; J: TRBJ2-5; CDR3: ASSQGLARETQY
V: TRBV4-3; J: TRBJ2-1; CDR3: ASSQARVSYNEQF
V: TRBV6-6; J: TRBJ1-5; CDR3: ASIPYPKGDNQPQH
V: TRBV5-1; J: TRBJ2-3; CDR3: ASSGSVAASSTDTQY